This T cell receptor beta chain stems from a study of blood T cells in healthy people across ages. Germline V CDR1 and CDR2: SGHAT, FQNNGV. The CDR3 is 18 residues long. With V trimmed by 7 bases and J by 5 bases, 18 bases remained unmatched. Study-wide findings and caveats: When set beside aged donors, long-lived donors presented more naive CD4+ cells and higher diversity.

To note about this clonotype: The target antigen is unknown.

Every sample yielded at least 6 million isolated PBMCs. Together with a sample-barcoded 5' primer, a J-beta primer mix was included in a second PCR lasting 7 to 11 cycles. Every cDNA was tagged by a template-switch adaptor with 12 random nucleotides. TCRdb re-derived calls from the 5' RACE reads in MiXCR, one entry per CDR3 protein. The sample lists hundreds of thousands of distinct CDR3 sequences, more than 55% occurring once. Sequenced sample: blood. The sequence came from a man aged 40-50 years in good health. This chain connects TRBV11-2 to TRBJ2-1; 9 nucleotides agree with TRBD2. CDR3 residues: CASIHSLGLATLNNEQFF. The CDR3 nucleotides read TGTGCCAGCATCCACTCACTAGGACTAGCGACTCTCAACAATGAGCAGTTCTTC.